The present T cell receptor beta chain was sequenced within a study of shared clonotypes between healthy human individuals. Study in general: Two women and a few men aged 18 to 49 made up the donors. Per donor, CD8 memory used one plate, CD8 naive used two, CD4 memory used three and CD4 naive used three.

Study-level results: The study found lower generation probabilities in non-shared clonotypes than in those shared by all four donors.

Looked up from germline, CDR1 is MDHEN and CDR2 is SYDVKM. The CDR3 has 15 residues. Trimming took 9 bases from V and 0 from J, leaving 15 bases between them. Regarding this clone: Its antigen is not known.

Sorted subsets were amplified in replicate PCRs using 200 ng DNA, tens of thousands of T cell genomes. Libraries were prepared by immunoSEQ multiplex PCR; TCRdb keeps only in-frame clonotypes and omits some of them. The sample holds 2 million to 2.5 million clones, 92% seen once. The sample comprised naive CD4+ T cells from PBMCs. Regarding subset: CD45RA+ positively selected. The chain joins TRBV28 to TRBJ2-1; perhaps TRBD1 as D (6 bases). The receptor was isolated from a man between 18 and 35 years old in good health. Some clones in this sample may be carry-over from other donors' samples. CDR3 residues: CASKGDMSSYNEQFF. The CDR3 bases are TGTGCCAGTAAAGGGGACATGAGCTCCTACAATGAGCAGTTCTTC. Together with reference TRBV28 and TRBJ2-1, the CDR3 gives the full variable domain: DVKVTQSSRYLVKRTGEKVFLECVQDMDHENMFWYRQDPGLGLRLIYFSYDVKMKEKGDIPEGYSVSREKKERFSLILESASTNQTSMYLCASKGDMSSYNEQFFGPGTRLTVL.